Listed below are T cell receptor beta chains from one sample, sequenced in a study of blood T cell repertoires in COVID-19. Repertoires were generated with immunoSEQ multiplex PCR, while TCRdb's copy carries only in-frame clones and drops some. The data hold around 60,000 clones, with 80% to 90% observed a single time. Sequencing input: peripheral blood. These TCRs come from a man aged 80 or over with acute or convalescent COVID-19. The CDR3 runs from the conserved cysteine through the conserved F or W. D genes are given only for firm matches. For some rows the clone size is stated as once, few or many, or as a class when expanded; others skip it.

CDR3	DNA	J	size	D	V
CSVLFRDRESDTQYF	TGCAGCGTTTTGTTCCGGGACAGGGAGTCAGATACGCAGTATTTT	TRBJ2-3	NA	TRBD1	TRBV29-1
CASSSYQGLRETQYF	TGCGCCAGCAGCTCGTACCAGGGGTTAAGAGAGACCCAGTACTTC	TRBJ2-5	once	NA	TRBV5-1
CASSLERGGGYTF	TGTGCCAGCAGCTTAGAAAGGGGCGGAGGCTACACCTTC	TRBJ1-2	few	NA	TRBV5-6
CASRTGSHTDTQYF	TGTGCCAGCAGGACAGGGTCCCACACAGATACGCAGTATTTT	TRBJ2-3	NA	TRBD1	TRBV2
CASSLRGLFTGELFF	TGTGCCAGCAGCTTAAGGGGGCTGTTCACCGGGGAGCTGTTTTTT	TRBJ2-2	NA	TRBD1	TRBV7-2
CASSTTGPSSYNEQFF	TGTGCCAGCAGCACAACAGGGCCGAGCTCCTACAATGAGCAGTTCTTC	TRBJ2-1	NA	NA	TRBV11-1
CASSLFGETQYF	TGTGCCAGCAGCTTATTCGGGGAGACCCAGTACTTC	TRBJ2-5	NA	NA	TRBV7-9
CASSSSRGGSEKLFF	TGTGCCAGCAGCAGCTCGCGGGGCGGGAGTGAAAAACTGTTTTTT	TRBJ1-4	NA	NA	TRBV11-3
CASRSRPGTSGGVETQYF	TGTGCCAGCAGATCAAGACCCGGGACTAGCGGGGGGGTAGAGACCCAGTACTTC	TRBJ2-5	NA	TRBD2	TRBV5-4
CASSLERNTEAFF	TGTGCCAGCAGCCTAGAGAGGAACACTGAAGCTTTCTTT	TRBJ1-1	NA	NA	TRBV7-9
CASSPGTGSSYEQYF	TGTGCCAGCTCTCCCGGGACAGGGAGCTCCTACGAGCAGTACTTC	TRBJ2-7	NA	TRBD1	TRBV18
CASSLVGREGEQFF	TGTGCCAGCAGCTTAGTAGGCAGGGAAGGTGAGCAGTTCTTC	TRBJ2-1	NA	NA	TRBV7-6
CASSFRGSGKLFF	TGTGCCAGCAGCTTCAGGGGGTCCGGGAAACTGTTTTTT	TRBJ1-4	NA	TRBD1	TRBV11-1
CASSQPQDRAPNQPQHF	TGCGCCAGCAGCCAACCTCAAGACAGGGCTCCCAATCAGCCCCAGCATTTT	TRBJ1-5	NA	TRBD1	TRBV4-1
CASSLERQGSPAGYTF	TGCGCCAGCAGCTTGGAAAGACAGGGGTCCCCGGCTGGCTACACCTTC	TRBJ1-2	NA	TRBD1	TRBV5-1
CASRTGEHGYTF	TGTGCCAGCAGGACAGGGGAGCATGGCTACACCTTC	TRBJ1-2	once	TRBD1	TRBV6-5
CASKFGQGPNQPQHF	TGTGCCAGTAAGTTTGGACAGGGGCCCAATCAGCCCCAGCATTTT	TRBJ1-5	NA	TRBD1	TRBV19
CASSMKRLAVNTGELFF	TGTGCCAGTAGTATGAAGCGACTAGCGGTGAACACCGGGGAGCTGTTTTTT	TRBJ2-2	NA	TRBD2	TRBV19
CAWIGTGTNSPLHF	TGTGCCTGGATAGGGACAGGGACAAATTCACCCCTCCACTTT	TRBJ1-6	NA	TRBD1	TRBV30
CASSGTGKTSNEKLFF	TGTGCCAGCAGCGGGACAGGGAAGACCTCTAATGAAAAACTGTTTTTT	TRBJ1-4	NA	TRBD1	TRBV5-4
CASSQSGGTGSYNEQFF	TGCGCCAGCAGCCAATCTGGCGGGACAGGGTCCTACAATGAGCAGTTCTTC	TRBJ2-1	NA	TRBD1	TRBV4-1
CASSLGQGANGYTF	TGCGCCAGCAGCTTGGGACAGGGGGCGAATGGCTACACCTTC	TRBJ1-2	NA	TRBD1	TRBV5-1
CASSRQGAADTQYF	TGTGCCAGTAGTAGACAGGGGGCGGCAGATACGCAGTATTTT	TRBJ2-3	once	TRBD1	TRBV19
CASRRLGQGSQETQYF	TGTGCCAGCCGGCGGCTGGGGCAGGGGAGTCAAGAGACCCAGTACTTC	TRBJ2-5	NA	NA	TRBV7-9
CASGPGLAGDYEQYF	TGTGCTAGTGGTCCTGGACTAGCGGGGGACTACGAGCAGTACTTC	TRBJ2-7	few	TRBD2	TRBV12-5
CASSAMRHSGNTIYF	TGTGCCAGCAGCGCGATGAGGCACTCTGGAAACACCATATATTTT	TRBJ1-3	few	NA	TRBV9
CSASRGQASYEQYF	TGCAGTGCTAGTAGGGGACAGGCCTCCTACGAGCAGTACTTC	TRBJ2-7	NA	TRBD1	TRBV20-1
CASSSTGTSGTPSTDTQYF	TGTGCCAGCAGTTCCACCGGGACTAGCGGGACACCTAGCACAGATACGCAGTATTTT	TRBJ2-3	NA	TRBD2	TRBV6-2/TRBV6-3
CASAGTLQETQYF	TGTGCCAGCGCCGGGACTCTCCAAGAGACCCAGTACTTC	TRBJ2-5	NA	NA	TRBV2
CASSYGPGFNQPQHF	TGCGCCAGCAGCTACGGACCAGGGTTCAATCAGCCCCAGCATTTT	TRBJ1-5	NA	NA	TRBV5-1
CASSEAFGQGGYGYTF	TGTGCCAGCAGTGAAGCTTTCGGACAGGGGGGCTATGGCTACACCTTC	TRBJ1-2	NA	TRBD1	TRBV6-1
CASSFPGVAGGTDTQYF	TGTGCCAGCAGCTTTCCGGGGGTAGCGGGGGGCACAGATACGCAGTATTTT	TRBJ2-3	NA	TRBD2	TRBV11-3
CASRQEGVAFF	TGCGCCAGCAGACAGGAGGGTGTAGCTTTCTTT	TRBJ1-1	few	NA	TRBV5-1
CASSLGGFGNQPQHF	TGTGCCAGCAGTTTAGGAGGGTTTGGCAATCAGCCCCAGCATTTT	TRBJ1-5	NA	NA	TRBV28
CASSPVRDSGYTF	TGTGCCAGCTCACCAGTTCGGGATTCTGGCTACACCTTC	TRBJ1-2	NA	NA	TRBV18
CASSEYRTGNTDTQYF	TGTGCCAGCAGTGAGTACCGGACAGGGAACACAGATACGCAGTATTTT	TRBJ2-3	NA	TRBD1	TRBV25-1
CASSEVPGQGAAEAFF	TGTGCCAGCAGCGAAGTCCCGGGACAGGGGGCCGCTGAAGCTTTCTTT	TRBJ1-1	NA	TRBD1	TRBV6-2/TRBV6-3
CASSLGPRGRAYNEQFF	TGTGCCAGCAGCTTAGGGCCTCGAGGGAGGGCCTACAATGAGCAGTTCTTC	TRBJ2-1	NA	TRBD2	TRBV7-4
CASSGGLAGGTYEQYF	TGTGCCAGCTCAGGGGGACTAGCGGGGGGAACCTACGAGCAGTACTTC	TRBJ2-7	NA	TRBD2	TRBV2
CASSVKSGGPLDEQFF	TGTGCCAGCAGCGTAAAGAGCGGGGGGCCTCTCGATGAGCAGTTCTTC	TRBJ2-1	NA	TRBD2	TRBV9
CASSLQQGPRETQYF	TGTGCCAGCAGCTTACAGCAGGGGCCTCGTGAGACCCAGTACTTC	TRBJ2-5	NA	NA	TRBV7-9
CAWSVADSRTGPQHF	TGTGCCTGGAGTGTAGCGGACAGTCGGACCGGGCCCCAGCATTTT	TRBJ1-5	few	NA	TRBV30
CASKNLQTNYGYTF	TGTGCCAGCAAGAACCTCCAGACTAACTATGGCTACACCTTC	TRBJ1-2	NA	NA	TRBV2
CASIFQGQGPYEQYF	TGTGCCAGCATTTTCCAAGGACAGGGTCCCTACGAGCAGTACTTC	TRBJ2-7	NA	TRBD1	TRBV27
CSADRVTGELFF	TGCAGCGCCGACAGGGTCACCGGGGAGCTGTTTTTT	TRBJ2-2	NA	TRBD1	TRBV29-1
CASSTQGFEQFF	TGCGCCAGCAGCACCCAGGGGTTTGAGCAGTTCTTC	TRBJ2-1	few	NA	TRBV5-1
CASTRQLQETQYF	TGTGCCAGCACGAGACAGCTCCAAGAGACCCAGTACTTC	TRBJ2-5	once	NA	TRBV2
CASSLAGGTADTQYF	TGTGCCAGCAGCTTAGCGGGGGGGACCGCCGATACGCAGTATTTT	TRBJ2-3	NA	TRBD2	TRBV7-9
CASSDSGYGYTF	TGTGCCAGCAGTGATTCAGGGTACGGCTACACCTTC	TRBJ1-2	few	NA	TRBV6-1
CASSRAGGFGGQPQHF	TGTGCCAGCTCAAGAGCAGGAGGGTTCGGTGGACAGCCCCAGCATTTT	TRBJ1-5	few	NA	TRBV18
CSVGRDTNTEAFF	TGCAGCGTTGGTCGCGACACAAACACTGAAGCTTTCTTT	TRBJ1-1	NA	NA	TRBV29-1
CASSRTISIQETQYF	TGCGCCAGCAGCCGGACTATCTCCATCCAAGAGACCCAGTACTTC	TRBJ2-5	NA	NA	TRBV5-1
CASSNGAGQDYGYTF	TGTGCCAGCTCCAATGGGGCAGGGCAAGACTATGGCTACACCTTC	TRBJ1-2	NA	NA	TRBV18
CATHPRQGIYGYTF	TGCGCCACCCACCCAAGACAGGGAATCTATGGCTACACCTTC	TRBJ1-2	NA	TRBD1	TRBV10-2
CASSDRDMNEKLFF	TGTGCCAGCAGCGACCGGGACATGAATGAAAAACTGTTTTTT	TRBJ1-4	once	NA	TRBV11-3